These 2 T cell receptor beta chains came from one sample sequenced in a study of cytomegalovirus exposure and HLA in healthy donors. The PCR ran on 60 Vbeta and 13 Jbeta primers. Only in-frame clones appear in the TCRdb table, and some are missing; sequencing was by immunoSEQ multiplex PCR. In the table there are 150,000 to 200,000 clones, around 83% of which are singletons. The sample taken for sequencing was PBMCs. The receptors come from a girl aged 2-10 years in good health and CMV-seropositive.

The chain employs TRBV6-1 and TRBJ2-7; 9 bases line up with TRBD2. The CDR3 is made up of 15 amino acids. Looked up from germline, CDR1 is MNHNS and CDR2 is SASEGT. J was trimmed by 3 bases and V by 6 bases; bases with no gene match: 9. As DNA, the CDR3 is TGTGCCAGCAGCCCTAATAGCGGGAGAGGCTACGAGCAGTACTTC. It translates to CASSPNSGRGYEQYF.

This sequence joins TRBV5-1 and TRBJ2-5; a possible D gene is TRBD2 (7 bases). Judging by the DNA end, TRBJ2-7 fits better; the J call may be wrong. Per the germline V gene, CDR1 is SGHRS and CDR2 is YFSETQ. The length of the CDR3 is 16 residues. The CDR3 sequence is CASRPGAGAFSYEQYF. The CDR3 DNA reads as TGCGCCAGCCGTCCTGGTGCGGGGGCCTTCTCCTACGAGCAGTACTTC.